This TCR beta chain was observed in a study of T cells after yellow fever vaccination. This clonotype was counted ten times or more. Its antigen is unknown. Researchers made TCR cDNA using 5'RACE template switching, and this step added a universal primer site and UMIs. Via MiXCR, TCRdb re-called the 5' RACE reads, giving one row per CDR3 protein. The table shows approximately 300,000 distinct CDR3 sequences, with around 7% occurring only once. Broader study findings: Bulk-population clonotypes that are abundant could appear as contaminants in FACS-sorted repertoires. The secondary response showed a weaker magnitude and a faster peak, day 5 versus 15. Reappearance after the booster was seen for most primary-vaccination clones, at 95% to 97% CD4 and 80% to 90% CD8.

CDR1 and CDR2 from the germline V gene are SGHTA and FQGNSA. The CDR3 loop spans 11 amino acids. Trimming took 3 bases from V and 4 from J, leaving 4 bases between them. The V gene is TRBV7-2, the J gene TRBJ2-7; no clear D. The source of this sequence is a man between 18 and 29 years old who received the YFV17D yellow fever vaccine. Sequences were derived from PBMCs, sampled approximately 47 days after the first yellow fever vaccination. The DNA for the CDR3 is TGTGCCAGCAGCTTCGCGTACGAGCAGTACTTC. Its protein is CASSFAYEQYF.